This T cell receptor beta chain was profiled in a study of identical twins. The study, taken as a whole, reports: Insertions ran lower in abundant cord blood beta clonotypes, though not in memory repertoires.

TCRdb used MiXCR to reprocess the 5' RACE reads, holding one entry per CDR3 protein. The sample records some 660,000 distinct CDR3 sequences, 8.5% to 9% being singletons. The CDR3 extends over 14 amino acids. In germline, CDR1 is SGHTA, CDR2 FQGNSA. Trimming removed 3 bases from V and 1 base from J, with 4 bases in between. Worth noting for this clonotype: Its antigen is currently unknown.

These data were likewise used in another study, on yellow fever vaccine responses in identical twins.

Source material: PBMCs. The clonotype comes from a young woman in good health. The chain couples TRBV7-2 to TRBJ2-6; D unclear. The CDR3 sequence: CASSFQSGANVLTF. In DNA, the CDR3 is TGTGCCAGCAGCTTTCAGTCTGGGGCCAACGTCCTGACTTTC.